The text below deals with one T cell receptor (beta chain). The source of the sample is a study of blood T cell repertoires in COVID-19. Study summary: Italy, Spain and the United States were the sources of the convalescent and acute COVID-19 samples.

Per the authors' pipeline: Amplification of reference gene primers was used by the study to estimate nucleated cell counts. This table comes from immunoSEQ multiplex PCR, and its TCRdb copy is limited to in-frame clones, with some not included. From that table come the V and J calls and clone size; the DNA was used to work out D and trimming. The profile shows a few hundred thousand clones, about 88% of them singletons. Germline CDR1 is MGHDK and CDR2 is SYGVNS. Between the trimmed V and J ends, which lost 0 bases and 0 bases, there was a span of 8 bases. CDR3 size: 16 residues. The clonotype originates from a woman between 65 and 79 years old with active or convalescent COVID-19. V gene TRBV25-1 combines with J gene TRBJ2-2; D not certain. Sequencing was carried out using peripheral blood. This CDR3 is CASSEYLITNTGELFF. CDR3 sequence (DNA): TGTGCCAGCAGTGAATATCTAATCACGAACACCGGGGAGCTGTTTTTT.